This T cell receptor (beta chain) emerged from a study of PD-L1 blockade in urothelial cancer. About the research overall: Previous chemotherapy exposure amounted to 0 to 3 regimens for patients. Per blood sample, T cells had a median of around 140,000.

Some clones are missing from TCRdb's copy, which holds only in-frame ones; the method was immunoSEQ multiplex PCR. Of about 73,000 clones in the sample, around nine tenths were seen once. Germline V gene data show CDR1 as MNHEY and CDR2 as SMNVEV (reference sequence). The V segment lost 6 bases and the J segment 2 bases; nucleotides outside the gene matches: 8. This CDR3 has 15 amino acids. This clone was recorded only once. The J gene is TRBJ2-7, the V gene TRBV27, with 9 positions matching TRBD1. This receptor was identified in a man between 60 and 75 years old with urothelial cancer. The sample consisted of PBMCs, taken around atezolizumab (anti-PD-L1) treatment. The CDR3 DNA reads as TGTGCCAGCAGACTGGCCGGGACAGGGCCCTACGAGCAGTACTTC. Its translation is CASRLAGTGPYEQYF.